The 25 T cell receptor beta chains reported below all come from one sample, sequenced in a study of patients and donors after allogeneic stem cell transplantation. TCRdb re-called the RT-PCR reads with MiXCR, one entry per CDR3 protein. Seen here are some 150,000 distinct CDR3 sequences, about two fifths observed once, and the top ten hold about 50%. The sequencing input was blood, either unsorted or a sorted T cell fraction (not recorded which). These TCRs come from a human donor who was either an allogeneic HSCT recipient or a stem cell or donor lymphocyte infusion donor (not recorded which). It is not recorded whose cells these are; they may come from a transplant donor.

The V gene is TRBV6-5, the J gene TRBJ2-5; the D gene could be TRBD1 or TRBD2 (5 bases each). The CDR3 consists of 14 residues. Trimming cost V 5 bases and J 5 bases, with 15 bases left between them. Germline CDR1 MNHEY, CDR2 SVGAGI. CDR3 residues: CASSPPKGRETQYF. The CDR3 nucleotides read TGTGCCAGCAGTCCCCCGAAGGGACGGGAGACCCAGTACTTC.

This clonotype was seen only a few times. CDR3 residues: CASSLRGGGEKLFF. The CDR3 region has the DNA TGTGCCAGCAGTTTACGAGGGGGGGGTGAAAAACTGTTTTTT. The gene calls are TRBV27 and TRBJ1-4, with D maybe TRBD1 (6 bases). V gave up 2 bases and J gave up 7 bases, with 11 bases separating them. Germline V gene data show CDR1 as MNHEY and CDR2 as SMNVEV (reference sequence). The CDR3 sequence is 14 residues long. Looking up the rest from reference TRBV27 and TRBJ1-4 gives the full variable domain: EAQVTQNPRYLITVTGKKLTVTCSQNMNHEYMSWYRQDPGLGLRQIYYSMNVEVTDKGDVPEGYKVSRKEKRNFPLILESPSPNQTSLYFCASSLRGGGEKLFFGSGTQLSVL.

The CDR3 protein is CASSIGQARGYTF. The CDR3 nucleotides are TGTGCCAGTAGTATCGGACAGGCCCGCGGCTACACCTTC. V gene TRBV19 combines with J gene TRBJ1-2; 7 bases line up with TRBD1. V was clipped by 3 bases and J by 8 bases; unmatched bases: 6. The length of the CDR3 is 13 residues. Per germline, CDR1 LNHDA and CDR2 SQIVND (reference sequence).

This clonotype came up many times. The chain links TRBV12-3 or TRBV12-4 to TRBJ1-1, with no clear D. This CDR3 is 11 amino acids long. The ends were cut back, 6 bases at V and 8 bases at J, with 10 bases in the middle. The CDR3 bases are TGTGCCAGCAGCCATCTGCGAGAAGCTTTCTTT. It specifies CASSHLREAFF.

This clonotype was observed at least ten times. V usage is TRBV5-1 and J usage is TRBJ1-2; the D is unclear. The germline V and J ends were trimmed by 0 bases and 10 bases, with 10 bases remaining between them. The CDR3 is 12 amino acids. The V gene's germline CDR1 is SGHRS and CDR2 YFSETQ. CDR3 in amino acids: CASSLGSLDYTF. CDR3 bases: TGCGCCAGCAGCTTGGGCAGCTTAGACTACACCTTC.

The J gene is TRBJ2-1, the V gene TRBV25-1; TRBD2 matches 10 bases. CDR3 length: 18 residues. Losses at the gene ends were 2 bases for V and 5 bases for J; bases not matched to a gene: 12. Germline V gives CDR1 MGHDK, CDR2 SYGVNS. Here the CDR3 reads CASSEGSGGLGGNNEQFF. The CDR3 bases are TGTGCCAGCAGTGAAGGTAGCGGGGGGTTGGGAGGGAACAATGAGCAGTTCTTC. The full variable domain, rest sourced from reference TRBV25-1 and TRBJ2-1, is EADIYQTPRYLVIGTGKKITLECSQTMGHDKMYWYQQDPGMELHLIHYSYGVNSTEKGDLSSESTVSRIRTEHFPLTLESARPSHTSQYLCASSEGSGGLGGNNEQFFGPGTRLTVL.

The chain has TRBV12-3 or TRBV12-4 and TRBJ1-6; the match to TRBD1 covers 7 bases. The V and J ends lost 5 bases and 4 bases, in that order; junction bases with no gene match: 5. This CDR3 comprises 15 residues. This CDR3 reads CASSPGQTYNSPLHF. In DNA, the CDR3 is TGTGCCAGCAGTCCGGGACAGACTTATAATTCACCCCTCCACTTT.

DNA for the CDR3: TGTGCCAGCAGTTCCCACTCTTCACTTTCTAATCAGCCCCAGCATTTT. It is translated as CASSSHSSLSNQPQHF. V and J are TRBV6-5 and TRBJ1-5, with unresolved D. V was shortened by 4 bases and J by 4 bases, with 17 bases between the two germline ends. The CDR3 runs to 16 residues. CDR1 MNHEY and CDR2 SVGAGI come from the germline V gene.

This clonotype was seen more than once but under ten times. The genes are TRBV12-3 or TRBV12-4 and TRBJ1-3; D gene unclear. The CDR3 is 15 amino acids. V dropped 2 bases and J dropped 2 bases, with 10 bases sitting between them. CDR3 amino acids: CASSLQPGTGNTIYF. Here the CDR3 DNA reads TGTGCCAGCAGTTTACAGCCTGGGACTGGAAACACCATATATTTT.

The chain joins TRBV3-1 to TRBJ2-1, with D possibly TRBD2 on 5 matching bases. Trimming took off 0 bases at V and 4 bases at J, with 10 bases between the two ends. Germline loops: CDR1 LGHDT, CDR2 YNNKEL (reference sequence). The CDR3 covers 15 residues. CDR3 residues: CASSQDARAYNEQFF. The DNA for the CDR3 is TGTGCCAGCAGCCAAGATGCGCGGGCGTACAATGAGCAGTTCTTC.

In nucleotides, the CDR3 is TGTGCCAGGCAACCAAACTATGGCTACACCTTC. It codes for CARQPNYGYTF. The rearrangement links TRBV28 to TRBJ1-2, with D hard to call. The V end was cut by 9 bases, the J end by 2 bases, with 7 bases between. The CDR3 has 11 residues. The germline V gene has CDR1 MDHEN and CDR2 SYDVKM.

Notes on this clonotype: One base away lies a much larger clone, so this may be a sequencing read error. A read error is likely, as this CDR3 ends without the conserved phenylalanine or tryptophan. The chain recombines TRBV12-3 or TRBV12-4 with TRBJ1-1; D gene uncertain. The ends were cut back, 4 bases at V and 3 bases at J, with 9 bases in the middle. This CDR3 comprises 13 residues. The CDR3 loop reads CASSSYRDTEAFL. For the CDR3, the DNA is TGTGCCAGCAGTTCTTATAGGGACACTGAAGCTTTCTTG.

V is TRBV20-1 and J is TRBJ1-2; tentatively, D is TRBD1 (6 bases). The CDR3 covers 13 residues. Germline V lookup: CDR1 DFQATT, CDR2 SNEGSKA (reference sequence). The V gene lost 5 bases and the J gene lost 5 bases, with 15 bases spanning the gap. CDR3 nucleotide sequence: TGCAGTGCTCGACCCGGGACAAGATATGGCTACACCTTC. Translating it yields CSARPGTRYGYTF.

The chain uses TRBV20-1 and TRBJ1-4; 8 positions match TRBD1. This CDR3 is 13 amino acids long. Germline lookup yields CDR1 DFQATT and CDR2 SNEGSKA (reference sequence). Germline trimming cut 5 bases from V and 8 bases from J; bases unmatched to any gene: 7. The CDR3 nucleotides are TGCAGTGCTCTTGGACAGGGAGGAGAAAAACTGTTTTTT. The encoded protein is CSALGQGGEKLFF.

The J gene is TRBJ2-3, the V gene TRBV29-1; D unresolved. With 3 bases removed from V and 0 bases from J, the gap between germline ends came to 13 bases. This CDR3 has 15 residues. Germline V gene lookup returns CDR1 SQVTM and CDR2 ANQGSEA. CDR3 sequence reads: CSVEGSHSSTDTQYF. The CDR3 DNA follows: TGCAGCGTTGAGGGATCGCATTCAAGCACAGATACGCAGTATTTT.

The genes are TRBV12-3 or TRBV12-4 and TRBJ1-6; D uncertain. The CDR3 runs 15 residues. V lost 3 bases and J lost 7, with 13 bases in between. This chain's CDR3 is CASSLWLGGNSPLHF. The DNA of the CDR3 is TGTGCCAGCAGTTTGTGGCTGGGCGGGAATTCACCCCTCCACTTT.

This sequence joins TRBV7-9 and TRBJ1-6, with TRBD1 identical over 7 bases. The CDR3 consists of 15 residues. CDR1 is SEHNR and CDR2 is FQNEAQ in the germline V gene (reference sequence). Trimming removed 3 bases from V and 5 bases from J; junction bases left unmatched: 4. CDR3: CASSLDRSHNSPLHF. In nucleotides, the CDR3 is TGTGCCAGCAGCTTGGACAGGTCCCATAATTCACCCCTCCACTTT.

The chain combines TRBV7-3 with TRBJ1-1, with 10 bases that match TRBD1. The CDR3 totals 14 residues. J lost 7 bases, V lost 5 bases, and 7 bases had no gene match. CDR1 is SGHTA and CDR2 is FQGTGA in the germline V gene. CDR3 DNA sequence: TGTGCCAGCAGCGCGACAGGGGGCGCGGGTGAAGCTTTCTTT. This sequence encodes CASSATGGAGEAFF.

This clonotype was detected many times. V is TRBV12-3 or TRBV12-4 and J is TRBJ1-5; 10 bases line up with TRBD1. V dropped 4 bases and J dropped 7; count of bases not matched to a gene: 1. The CDR3 spans 13 residues. The CDR3 nucleotides read TGTGCCAGCAGTTGGACAGGGGGACAGCCCCAGCATTTT. It encodes CASSWTGGQPQHF.

V gene TRBV5-1 combines with J gene TRBJ2-1; D is possibly TRBD2 (5 bases). CDR1 and CDR2 (germline): SGHRS, YFSETQ. The V gene lost 0 bases and the J gene lost 6 bases, with 16 bases spanning the gap. The CDR3 runs to 16 residues. The CDR3 sequence is CASSLVLAGRGNEQFF. CDR3 coding DNA: TGCGCCAGCAGCTTGGTCCTGGCGGGCAGAGGCAATGAGCAGTTCTTC.

This clonotype was counted between two and nine times. V is TRBV12-3 or TRBV12-4 and J is TRBJ1-2, with D uncertain. This CDR3 is built from 13 residues. Trimming cost V 8 bases and J 2 bases, with 12 bases left between them. In DNA, the CDR3 is TGTGCCAGCCGCCCTACGGTGAACTATGGCTACACCTTC. Amino acid sequence: CASRPTVNYGYTF.

This sequence joins TRBV3-2 and TRBJ2-3; TRBD1, the table's D call, lacks a check against the DNA. TRBV3-2 is annotated as a pseudogene. The CDR3 runs 16 residues. The CDR3 reads CASSTRQGAYTDTQYF. The CDR3 region has the DNA TGTGCCAGCAGCACCCGACAGGGGGCGTACACAGATACGCAGTATTTT.

The sample holds many counts of this clonotype. V usage is TRBV12-3 or TRBV12-4 and J usage is TRBJ1-1; D gene ambiguous. The CDR3 is made up of 13 amino acids. V lost 4 bases, J lost 3 bases, and 9 bases lay in between. CDR3 sequence reads: CASSSYRDTEAFF. CDR3 sequence (DNA): TGTGCCAGCAGTTCTTATAGGGACACTGAAGCTTTCTTT.

This sequence joins TRBV6-6 and TRBJ2-7, with 7 bases identical to TRBD1. J lost 6 bases, V lost 4 bases, and 6 bases had no gene match. The CDR3 contains 13 residues. The germline gives CDR1 MNHNY, CDR2 SVGAGI (reference sequence). The CDR3 here is CASSFTGDGEQYV. The CDR3 DNA reads as TGTGCCAGCAGTTTTACAGGGGACGGCGAGCAGTACGTC.

The rearrangement joins TRBV10-3 to TRBJ1-5; no definite D call. This CDR3 is 16 amino acids long. V gave up 0 bases and J gave up 7 bases, with 16 bases separating them. Germline CDR1 reads ENHRY; CDR2 reads SYGVKD. The CDR3 sequence is CAISESFGTRAQPQHF. CDR3 coding DNA: TGTGCCATCAGTGAGTCGTTTGGCACACGGGCCCAGCCCCAGCATTTT.